In its sample, the clone carrying this T cell receptor beta chain was seen once. Measured with immunoSEQ multiplex PCR; TCRdb has only the in-frame clones, and not every one. This sample has about 240,000 clones; roughly 90% occur once, and the top ten carry over 4%. The sample belongs to a study of blood T cell repertoires in COVID-19. Study-level background: The United States, Italy and Spain provided the acute and convalescent COVID-19 samples.

Participants came from some 23 US areas, aged roughly 18 to 90 years. Participants had their cohort set by participant-reported clinical history. Germline CDR1 and CDR2: LGHNT and FRNRAP. V lost 3 bases, J lost 2 bases, and 6 bases stayed unmatched. The CDR3 consists of 16 residues. The chain carries TRBV12-5 and TRBJ1-1, with TRBD1 matching over 10 bases. The sequencing input was PBMCs or T cells enriched from blood (not recorded which). The receptor was isolated from a woman between 25 and 40 years old who had recovered from COVID-19. Here the CDR3 DNA reads TGTGCTAGTGGTTTAGGACAGGGGGAGGTCAACACTGAAGCTTTCTTT. Encoded protein: CASGLGQGEVNTEAFF.